Listed here is a single T cell receptor (beta chain). The CD8+ and CD4+ T cells were isolated magnetically using a negative isolation approach, whereas the TEMRA cells were enriched by FACS. Trimming took 6 bases from V and 5 from J, leaving 13 bases between them. The CDR3 is made up of 13 amino acids. CDR1 is PRHDT, CDR2 FYEKMQ, per germline (reference sequence). RNA in amounts of roughly 0.5 to 1 ug was reverse transcribed with random hexamers. Using its own MiXCR run on the immunoSEQ multiplex PCR reads, TCRdb lists one record per CDR3 protein. The sample contains tens of thousands of distinct CDR3 sequences, about 95% of which appear only once. The data are from a study of CD8 T cells in Susac syndrome.

Sequenced material: CD8+ T cells from PBMCs. This chain links TRBV13 with TRBJ2-5, with a possible D match to TRBD2 (5 bases). The source is a human donor with multiple sclerosis. CDR3 protein: CASSTSLGETQYF. CDR3 sequence (DNA): TGTGCCAGCAGTACTAGTCTCGGCGAGACCCAGTACTTC.